Presented here are 7 T cell receptor beta chains from one specimen sequenced in a study of T cell repertoires in cytomegalovirus infection. Each CDR3 protein is one row after TCRdb ran MiXCR on the reads. The sample contains about 68,000 distinct CDR3 sequences, more than 20% of which appear only once. Their recognized antigens are unknown. The source material was PBMCs, sequenced either directly or after in vitro stimulation (not recorded which). The receptors were gathered from a human donor in good health (CMV status not recorded). Some clones in this sample may be carry-over from other donors' samples.

This clonotype has more than one count but fewer than ten. At one boundary the junction diverges from the germline segment, which might be a read error. The CDR3, as DNA: TGTGCTAGCAGCTTAGGGGGGACTTTCGATACGCAGTATTTT. Its translation: CASSLGGTFDTQYF. The chain joins TRBV7-7 to TRBJ2-3; D tentatively reads TRBD1 or TRBD2 (6 bases each). CDR1 and CDR2 (germline): SSHAT, FNYEAQ (reference sequence). CDR3 size: 14 residues.

The rearrangement uses TRBV12-3 or TRBV12-4 and TRBJ1-6; D gene ambiguous. V lost 4 bases, J lost 5 bases, and 9 bases lay in between. The CDR3 is made up of 14 amino acids. The CDR3 DNA reads as TGTGCCAGCAGTTCAGAAACTAATAATTCACCCCTCCACTTT. Translation gives CASSSETNNSPLHF.

CDR3 sequence (DNA): TGTGCCAGCAGCTTAGCGGGGGGGCAGTTGAACACTGAAGCTTTCTTT. Protein sequence: CASSLAGGQLNTEAFF. The J gene is TRBJ1-1, the V gene TRBV7-9, with D perhaps TRBD1 (6 bases). V was pared by 0 bases and J by 0 bases, with 11 bases between. Per the germline V gene, CDR1 is SEHNR and CDR2 is FQNEAQ (reference sequence). This CDR3 has 16 residues.

Ten or more counts support this clonotype. This chain joins TRBV6-2 or TRBV6-3 and TRBJ2-1; 10 bases are a match to TRBD1. V lost 8 bases, J lost 6 bases, and 4 bases stayed unmatched. CDR3 length: 13 amino acids. Germline lookup yields CDR1 MNHEY and CDR2 SVGEGT. In nucleotides, the CDR3 is TGTGCCAGCGGACAGGGGGTTGTCAATGAGCAGTTCTTC. It yields the protein CASGQGVVNEQFF.

J is TRBJ2-1 and V is TRBV12-3 or TRBV12-4, with TRBD2 matching over 7 bases. The CDR3 has 17 amino acids. The junction had 15 bases not matched to a gene; V was cut back by 6 bases and J by 4 bases. The CDR3 DNA reads TGTGCCAGCAGCCCCCCGGTGGCGGGAGCAGTGTACAATGAGCAGTTCTTC. It specifies CASSPPVAGAVYNEQFF.

This clonotype came up many times. This chain links TRBV11-2 with TRBJ2-3, with a possible D match to TRBD1 (6 bases). The CDR3 totals 15 residues. Per germline, CDR1 SGHAT and CDR2 FQNNGV. V was shortened by 1 base and J by 3 bases, with 11 bases between the two germline ends. CDR3 region: CASSLGGQQTDTQYF. DNA of the CDR3: TGTGCCAGCAGCTTAGGTGGACAGCAGACAGATACGCAGTATTTT.

The chain has TRBV5-6 and TRBJ2-7; TRBD1 matches at 7 bases. The CDR3 covers 15 residues. V shed 2 bases and J 2 bases; nucleotides not matched to a gene: 7. Germline V gene lookup returns CDR1 SGHDT and CDR2 YYEEEE. The CDR3 is CASSFEGTEAYEQYF. The CDR3 DNA follows: TGTGCCAGCAGCTTTGAAGGGACAGAGGCCTACGAGCAGTACTTC.